The 15 T cell receptor beta chains below were found in one sample sequenced in a study of T cells in women clearing cervical HPV infection. Assay: immunoSEQ multiplex PCR; the TCRdb copy retains only in-frame clones and omits some. The sample yields approximately 38,000 clones, of which the top ten take up roughly 7.2%. The sequencing sample was made of blood buffy coat. The source is a woman between 18 and 70 years old with a cervical HPV16 infection that either progressed to CIN3+ or cleared (not recorded which).

The CDR3 region is CASRWTGGLKYSNQPQHF. Partial CDR3 DNA: TGTGCCAGCAGGTGGACAGGAGGGTTGAAATATAGCAATCAGCCC. The rearrangement joins TRBV28 to TRBJ1-5; 7 bases line up with TRBD1. The read comes to an end 3 residues before the CDR3 does, leaving the germline J gene to fill in the end. The CDR3 totals 18 residues. V trimming: 6 bases; J trimming: 0 bases; junction bases outside the gene matches: 14. The germline V gene encodes CDR1 MDHEN and CDR2 SYDVKM. Full variable domain (remainder filled in from reference TRBV28 and TRBJ1-5): DVKVTQSSRYLVKRTGEKVFLECVQDMDHENMFWYRQDPGLGLRLIYFSYDVKMKEKGDIPEGYSVSREKKERFSLILESASTNQTSMYLCASRWTGGLKYSNQPQHFGDGTRLSIL.

Regarding this clone: From the germline J gene comes the end of the CDR3, since the read stops 3 residues before it. The V call is TRBV5-1, the J call TRBJ1-3, with 10 nucleotides matching TRBD1. Germline V gene data show CDR1 as SGHRS and CDR2 as YFSETQ. This CDR3 contains 16 residues. V shed 0 bases, J shed 2 bases, and the junction held 2 bases outside the gene matches. The CDR3 bases that were read are TGCGCCAGCAGCTTGGGGGACAGGGGAACTGGAAACACC. This encodes CASSLGDRGTGNT. The full CDR3 reads CASSLGDRGTGNTIYF.

Turning to this clone: The read terminates 3 residues before the CDR3 end, so the remaining end is supplied by the germline J gene. The chain recombines TRBV7-9 with TRBJ1-2; D is undetermined. The CDR3 sequence is 12 residues long. Germline CDR1 SEHNR, CDR2 FQNEAQ (reference sequence). Partial CDR3 DNA: TGTGCCAGCAGCTTAGGCTCCTACGAC. Encoded protein: CASSLGSYD. The complete CDR3 protein is CASSLGSYDYTF.

Worth noting for this clone: The read stops 3 residues short of the end of the CDR3; the missing end is completed from the germline J gene. The chain links TRBV20-1 to TRBJ2-1; no definite D call. The CDR3 extends over 14 amino acids. V lost 3 bases and J lost 4, with 13 bases in between. Germline lookup yields CDR1 DFQATT and CDR2 SNEGSKA (reference sequence). The CDR3 loop is CSARLPGLYNEQFF. Incomplete CDR3 DNA: TGCAGTGCTAGGTTACCCGGTCTATACAATGAG.

A word on this clone: The read ends 3 residues before the CDR3 terminus; that terminus is restored from the germline J gene. V and J are TRBV5-1 and TRBJ1-4, with TRBD1 matching 7 bases. The length of the CDR3 is 16 residues. Germline V gene data show CDR1 as SGHRS and CDR2 as YFSETQ. J was trimmed by 4 bases and V by 3 bases; bases with no gene match: 9. CDR3 sequence: CASSSGTENINEKLFF. The sequenced part of the CDR3 DNA is TGCGCCAGCAGCTCAGGGACAGAAAATATTAATGAAAAA.

The CDR3 spells CSGEREGTYEQYF. The part of the CDR3 DNA that was read is TGCAGTGGGGAGCGGGAAGGAACCTACGAG. The V gene is TRBV20-1, the J gene TRBJ2-7; 7 bases are a match to TRBD2. The CDR3 end lies 3 residues beyond the end of the read and is filled in from the germline J gene. This CDR3 is built from 13 residues. Germline CDR1 DFQATT, CDR2 SNEGSKA (reference sequence). Germline trimming cut 7 bases from V and 2 bases from J; bases unmatched to any gene: 8.

On this clone itself: Read sequence stops 3 residues before the CDR3 end, and the germline J gene provides the missing end. The chain uses TRBV7-6 and TRBJ2-7; TRBD1 matches at 10 bases. CDR1 is SGHVS, CDR2 FNYEAQ, per germline. The V segment lost 6 bases and the J segment 6 bases; nucleotides outside the gene matches: 11. The CDR3 consists of 15 residues. The CDR3 is CASSPEGQGMPEQYF. Incomplete CDR3 DNA: TGTGCCAGCAGTCCGGAGGGACAGGGGATGCCCGAG.

Turning to this clone: The read gets to within 3 residues of the CDR3 end, and the germline J gene fills in the rest. The rearrangement links TRBV20-1 to TRBJ2-2; tentatively, D is TRBD2 (6 bases). From germline, CDR1 is DFQATT and CDR2 SNEGSKA (reference sequence). This CDR3 region has 13 residues. Trimming removed 5 bases at V and 6 bases at J, with 13 bases between. CDR3 DNA, as far as it was read: TGCAGTGCTGCAGGGAGGTTGGCCGGGGAG. This translates into CSAAGRLAGE. The complete CDR3 reads CSAAGRLAGELFF.

About this clone itself: The CDR3 is cut off 3 residues early in the read; its end comes from the germline J gene. V usage is TRBV7-2 and J usage is TRBJ1-1; D gene unclear. Germline assignment: CDR1 SGHTA and CDR2 FQGNSA. Trimming took off 0 bases at V and 1 base at J, with 9 bases between the two ends. CDR3 size: 15 residues. The CDR3 here is CASSLAFAENTEAFF. CDR3 DNA (partial): TGTGCCAGCAGCTTAGCGTTTGCGGAGAACACTGAA.

Note on this clone: The CDR3 end is not reached by the read, which stops 3 residues before it; the germline J gene fills it in. This sequence joins TRBV7-9 and TRBJ1-2; D possibly corresponds to TRBD1 (5 bases). The CDR3 totals 15 residues. In germline, CDR1 is SEHNR, CDR2 FQNEAQ (reference sequence). CDR3 region: CASSLRGARTYDYTF. Incomplete CDR3 DNA: TGTGCCAGCAGCTTACGCGGGGCACGTACCTACGAC. The complete variable domain, with remaining parts taken from reference TRBV7-9 and TRBJ1-2, reads DTGVSQNPRHKITKRGQNVTFRCDPISEHNRLYWYRQTLGQGPEFLTYFQNEAQLEKSRLLSDRFSAERPKGSFSTLEIQRTEQGDSAMYLCASSLRGARTYDYTFGSGTRLTVV.

Notes on this clone: The read comes to an end 3 residues before the CDR3 does, leaving the germline J gene to fill in the end. The chain joins TRBV18 to TRBJ2-4; no clear D. The CDR3 totals 16 residues. From germline, CDR1 is KGHSH and CDR2 LQKENI. CDR3 DNA, as far as it was read: TGTGCCAGCTCGTCGAATTCCGCGAATACTAACTATGGT. Translated: CASSSNSANTNYG. The whole CDR3 reads CASSSNSANTNYGQYF.

About this clone itself: The CDR3 is cut off 3 residues early in the read; its end comes from the germline J gene. The chain is built from TRBV29-1 and TRBJ1-1; D might be TRBD1 (5 bases). V gave up 3 bases and J gave up 5 bases, with 13 bases separating them. Per the germline V gene, CDR1 is SQVTM and CDR2 is ANQGSEA. This CDR3 contains 13 residues. CDR3 DNA, as far as it was read: TGCAGCGTTGATGGGGGGGTAGGGACTGAA. Translation gives CSVDGGVGTE. The full-length CDR3 reads as CSVDGGVGTEAFF.

Remarks on this clone: The read ends 3 residues shy of where the CDR3 ends; the end is completed using the germline J gene. The rearrangement joins TRBV6-2 or TRBV6-3 to TRBJ2-2; D gene ambiguous. This CDR3 has 14 amino acids. Between the trimmed V and J ends, which lost 6 bases and 5 bases, there was a span of 13 bases. Germline V CDR1 and CDR2: MNHEY, SVGEGT. The CDR3 sequence is CASRDLGPTGELFF. The sequenced part of the CDR3 DNA is TGTGCCAGCAGAGACTTAGGCCCAACCGGGGAG.

As regards this clone: The observed sequence ends 3 residues before the CDR3 terminus, with the missing tail filled in from the germline J gene. This chain links TRBV6-2 or TRBV6-3 with TRBJ2-7; the match to TRBD1 covers 8 bases. The CDR3 contains 15 residues. Germline assignment: CDR1 MNHEY and CDR2 SVGEGT. V gave up 8 bases and J gave up 3 bases; unmatched junction bases: 12. This chain's CDR3 is CASCTDGTGGYEQYF. CDR3 DNA, as far as it was read: TGTGCCAGCTGTACCGACGGGACAGGAGGCTACGAG.

In regard to this clone: The read gets to within 3 residues of the CDR3 end, and the germline J gene fills in the rest. The gene calls are TRBV20-1 and TRBJ2-7, with D possibly being TRBD1 or TRBD2 (7 bases each). Germline V gene data show CDR1 as DFQATT and CDR2 as SNEGSKA (reference sequence). This CDR3 comprises 16 residues. Trimming took off 3 bases at V and 0 bases at J, with 18 bases between the two ends. CDR3 DNA, as far as it was read: TGCAGTGCTAGTGCCGGAGGGGGCGGGAGCTCCTACGAG. The encoded protein is CSASAGGGGSSYE. The CDR3 in full is CSASAGGGGSSYEQYF.